Listed here are 31 T cell receptor beta chains from one sample, sequenced in a study of blood T cell repertoires in COVID-19. Sequenced by immunoSEQ multiplex PCR; TCRdb stores in-frame clones only, minus some. The sample consists of 250,000 to 400,000 clones, roughly 90% of them appearing once. Sequencing input: peripheral blood. The receptors were sampled from a woman aged 30 to 39 with COVID-19, enrolled during active disease.

The rearrangement uses TRBV6-5 and TRBJ1-2; D possibly corresponds to TRBD1 (5 bases). The CDR3 contains 11 residues. Per the germline V gene, CDR1 is MNHEY and CDR2 is SVGAGI. V lost 6 bases and J 7 bases, leaving 9 bases between the germline ends. CDR3 coding DNA: TGTGCCAGCAGGCAGGGCTCTGGCTACACCTTC. Translation gives CASRQGSGYTF.

The rearrangement joins TRBV9 to TRBJ1-1; weak D call: TRBD1 (6 bases). This CDR3 has 13 amino acids. V lost 3 bases to trimming and J lost 4 bases, with 10 bases between them. Germline-derived CDR1 and CDR2 are SGDLS and YYNGEE. The CDR3, as DNA: TGTGCCAGCAGCGCCCTAGGGGGCACTGAAGCTTTCTTT. This sequence encodes CASSALGGTEAFF.

The chain combines TRBV5-6 with TRBJ1-3; D ambiguous. Germline V gene data show CDR1 as SGHDT and CDR2 as YYEEEE. This CDR3 is 15 amino acids long. Trimming removed 5 bases from V and 0 bases from J, with 12 bases in between. In DNA form, the CDR3 reads TGTGCCAGCAGGGTGAGACGGAGCTCTGGAAACACCATATATTTT. Its protein product is CASRVRRSSGNTIYF.

This chain links TRBV19 with TRBJ2-3; the match to TRBD1 covers 8 bases. This CDR3 comprises 15 residues. Germline CDR1 is LNHDA and CDR2 is SQIVND (reference sequence). V dropped 8 bases and J dropped 3; count of bases not matched to a gene: 10. CDR3 sequence reads: CASRLSDRETDTQYF. In DNA form, the CDR3 reads TGTGCCAGTCGCCTCTCGGACAGGGAGACAGATACGCAGTATTTT.

This sequence joins TRBV29-1 and TRBJ2-7; 10 bases align to TRBD1. With 5 bases clipped from V and 2 bases from J, the junction kept 6 bases outside the gene matches. The CDR3 runs to 14 residues. CDR1 SQVTM and CDR2 ANQGSEA come from the germline V gene. CDR3 coding DNA: TGCAGCGTTCTCGGACAGGGGGGAACCTACGAGCAGTACTTC. Its protein product is CSVLGQGGTYEQYF.

V gene TRBV5-4 combines with J gene TRBJ2-7; possibly TRBD1 for D (6 bases). The V end was cut by 4 bases, the J end by 0 bases, with 11 bases between. The CDR3 contains 14 residues. Germline V lookup: CDR1 SGHNT, CDR2 YYREEE (reference sequence). CDR3 DNA sequence: TGTGCCAGCAGCCCAGACAGGTACTCCTACGAGCAGTACTTC. Translated: CASSPDRYSYEQYF. The variable domain in full, with the rest retrieved from reference TRBV5-4 and TRBJ2-7, is ETGVTQSPTHLIKTRGQQVTLRCSSQSGHNTVSWYQQALGQGPQFIFQYYREEENGRGNFPPRFSGLQFPNYSSELNVNALELDDSALYLCASSPDRYSYEQYFGPGTRLTVT.

This clone appeared once. This rearrangement joins TRBV10-3 to TRBJ2-1, with 7 bases matching TRBD2. Germline V gives CDR1 ENHRY, CDR2 SYGVKD. With V trimmed by 1 base and J by 5 bases, 5 bases remained unmatched. This CDR3 comprises 15 residues. Here the CDR3 DNA reads TGTGCCATCAGTGAGTTGTGGGAGGGGAACAATGAGCAGTTCTTC. This codes for CAISELWEGNNEQFF.

The chain recombines TRBV13 with TRBJ1-2; no definite D call. The CDR3 covers 13 residues. Trimming stripped 6 bases from V and 0 bases from J, with 8 bases between. The germline V gene has CDR1 PRHDT and CDR2 FYEKMQ (reference sequence). Here the CDR3 DNA reads TGTGCCAGCAGTCCGACATCTAACTATGGCTACACCTTC. This codes for CASSPTSNYGYTF.

V usage is TRBV10-1 and J usage is TRBJ2-7, with TRBD1 identical over 8 bases. In germline, CDR1 is WNHNN, CDR2 SYGVQD (reference sequence). CDR3 length: 16 amino acids. Trimming at V came to 3 bases and at J to 5 bases, leaving 12 bases not matched to a gene. CDR3: CASSDATGVSPNEQYF. The CDR3 DNA reads TGCGCCAGCAGTGACGCGACAGGGGTCTCCCCGAACGAGCAGTACTTC.

The chain uses TRBV7-8 and TRBJ1-1; D not resolved. CDR1 is SGHVS, CDR2 FQNEAQ, per germline. Trimming shortened V by 5 bases and J by 3 bases, and 13 bases separated the two germline ends. This CDR3 is built from 14 residues. CDR3 in amino acids: CASSPRVRDTEAFF. DNA for the CDR3: TGTGCCAGCAGCCCCCGGGTTCGCGACACTGAAGCTTTCTTT.

This chain connects TRBV5-1 to TRBJ2-5; 10 nucleotides match TRBD2. The germline V gene encodes CDR1 SGHRS and CDR2 YFSETQ. With V trimmed by 4 bases and J by 1 base, 7 bases remained unmatched. The CDR3 runs to 16 residues. The CDR3 sequence: CASSPRTSGIQETQYF. DNA for the CDR3: TGCGCCAGCAGCCCCCGGACTAGCGGAATCCAAGAGACCCAGTACTTC.

This chain uses TRBV6-5 with TRBJ1-6, with unresolved D. The germline CDR1 and CDR2 sequences are MNHEY and SVGAGI. V gave up 8 bases and J gave up 7 bases, with 18 bases separating them. CDR3 length: 15 amino acids. Here the CDR3 DNA reads TGTGCCAGCTTGCCCACTCGAGGGAGCAATTCACCCCTCCACTTT. It is translated as CASLPTRGSNSPLHF.

J is TRBJ1-2 and V is TRBV7-9; 9 bases line up with TRBD1. CDR1 is SEHNR and CDR2 is FQNEAQ in the germline V gene (reference sequence). V shed 1 base, J shed 5 bases, and the junction held 5 bases outside the gene matches. The CDR3 loop spans 15 amino acids. In nucleotides, the CDR3 is TGTGCCAGCAGCTTAGAAAACAGGGGGCTGTATGGCTACACCTTC. Protein sequence: CASSLENRGLYGYTF.

This clone was observed a single time. The sample carries other DNA sequences with the same CDR3. The rearrangement joins TRBV29-1 to TRBJ2-2; 7 positions agree with TRBD2. The J segment lost 2 bases and the V segment lost 4 bases, leaving 4 bases of the junction unmatched. The CDR3 runs 14 residues. Germline V gene sequence: CDR1 SQVTM, CDR2 ANQGSEA. The CDR3 coding sequence is TGCAGCGTTGGGGGACTAACAAACACCGGGGAGCTGTTTTTT. As protein: CSVGGLTNTGELFF.

The chain employs TRBV11-2 and TRBJ2-1; 7 nucleotides match TRBD2. The germline V gene has CDR1 SGHAT and CDR2 FQNNGV. J gave up 7 bases and V 4 bases, and 13 bases lay outside the gene matches. This CDR3 region has 16 residues. This CDR3 is CASSSSAGRVTNEQFF. CDR3 DNA: TGTGCCAGCAGCTCTAGCGCGGGGAGGGTCACGAATGAGCAGTTCTTC.

The chain is built from TRBV27 and TRBJ2-7; 8 bases align to TRBD2. The CDR3 runs to 14 residues. Germline values: CDR1 MNHEY, CDR2 SMNVEV (reference sequence). V shed 8 bases, J shed 3 bases, and the junction held 9 bases outside the gene matches. CDR3 sequence (DNA): TGTGCCAGCCGCCGCCCGGGGGGGGTCTACGAGCAGTACTTC. Translating it yields CASRRPGGVYEQYF.

This chain links TRBV30 with TRBJ1-4; the match to TRBD1 covers 7 bases. Trimming took 3 bases from V and 4 from J; bases not matched to a gene: 2. The CDR3 runs to 13 residues. In germline, CDR1 is GTSNPN, CDR2 SVGIG (reference sequence). As DNA, the CDR3 is TGTGCCTGGAGCACAGGGGTTAATGAAAAACTGTTTTTT. Its translation: CAWSTGVNEKLFF.

J is TRBJ2-7 and V is TRBV7-8; D is possibly TRBD1 (6 bases). V lost 5 bases and J lost 7, with 18 bases in between. Germline CDR1 SGHVS, CDR2 FQNEAQ. The CDR3 extends over 14 amino acids. This CDR3 reads CASSTQQGFREQYF. CDR3 sequence (DNA): TGTGCCAGCAGCACCCAACAGGGTTTCAGGGAGCAGTACTTC.

This rearrangement joins TRBV2 to TRBJ2-3; TRBD1 is a possible D gene (5 bases). Germline values: CDR1 SNHLY, CDR2 FYNNEI. With 5 bases removed from V and 0 bases from J, the gap between germline ends came to 18 bases. CDR3 size: 17 residues. The CDR3 DNA sequence: TGTGCCAGCAGTCTGGGATGGGGCGATCCTAGCACAGATACGCAGTATTTT. Translation: CASSLGWGDPSTDTQYF.

This sequence joins TRBV19 and TRBJ2-2; D might be TRBD2 (5 bases). The CDR3 is 15 residues long. Trimming cost V 7 bases and J 0 bases, with 12 bases left between them. Germline V lookup: CDR1 LNHDA, CDR2 SQIVND (reference sequence). CDR3 coding DNA: TGTGCCAGTACCGACGAAGCGGCGAACACCGGGGAGCTGTTTTTT. Translation: CASTDEAANTGELFF.

The V call is TRBV11-2, the J call TRBJ2-1; perhaps TRBD1 as D (6 bases). The germline V gene encodes CDR1 SGHAT and CDR2 FQNNGV. V lost 1 base, J lost 2 bases, and 12 bases lay in between. The CDR3 sequence is 16 residues long. CDR3 sequence: CASSLVGPGAYNEQFF. The CDR3, as DNA: TGTGCCAGCAGCTTAGTCGGGCCAGGGGCCTACAATGAGCAGTTCTTC.

The sample holds a few counts of this clone. The chain combines TRBV2 with TRBJ1-3, with unresolved D. Germline lookup yields CDR1 SNHLY and CDR2 FYNNEI. There are 13 residues in the CDR3. V was trimmed by 7 bases and J by 0 bases, leaving 7 bases between them. The CDR3 DNA is TGTGCCAGCAATCCAGGCTCTGGAAACACCATATATTTT. Translating gives CASNPGSGNTIYF. The whole variable domain, remainder taken from reference TRBV2 and TRBJ1-3, is EPEVTQTPSHQVTQMGQEVILRCVPISNHLYFYWYRQILGQKVEFLVSFYNNEISEKSEIFDDQFSVERPDGSNFTLKIRSTKLEDSAMYFCASNPGSGNTIYFGEGSWLTVV.

This chain joins TRBV6-1 and TRBJ1-6, with 8 bases identical to TRBD1. The V and J ends lost 3 bases and 0 bases, in that order; junction bases with no gene match: 7. Per germline, CDR1 MNHNS and CDR2 SASEGT. The CDR3 runs to 18 residues. In DNA, the CDR3 is TGTGCCAGCAGTGAGCCGGGACAGGTGTCCTCCTATAATTCACCCCTCCACTTT. Its translation is CASSEPGQVSSYNSPLHF.

The chain joins TRBV27 to TRBJ2-1, with D maybe TRBD2 (6 bases). V was trimmed by 6 bases and J by 13 bases, leaving 16 bases between them. The CDR3 extends over 12 amino acids. CDR1 is MNHEY and CDR2 is SMNVEV in the germline V gene (reference sequence). CDR3 sequence: CASRRGTAGQFF. The DNA of the CDR3 is TGTGCCAGCAGACGCGGGACGGCGGGCCAGTTCTTC.

The CDR3 nucleotides read TGTGCCAGCAGTGATCCGACACTCTCTGGAAACACCATATATTTT. Translated, it gives CASSDPTLSGNTIYF. The chain is built from TRBV6-1 and TRBJ1-3; no clear D gene. Germline assignment: CDR1 MNHNS and CDR2 SASEGT. V was trimmed by 3 bases and J by 0 bases, leaving 9 bases between them. The CDR3 length is 15 residues.

The chain carries TRBV20-1 and TRBJ2-4, with TRBD2 matching 8 bases. Trimming at V came to 3 bases and at J to 2 bases, leaving 6 bases not matched to a gene. The CDR3 loop spans 15 amino acids. CDR1 is DFQATT and CDR2 is SNEGSKA in the germline V gene (reference sequence). The CDR3 DNA follows: TGCAGTGCTAGTGAAACGGGAGGGACCAAAAACATTCAGTACTTC. Protein: CSASETGGTKNIQYF.

The J gene is TRBJ1-1, the V gene TRBV2; no clear D. The CDR3 loop spans 13 amino acids. V was cut by 6 bases and J by 2 bases, with 10 bases left in between. CDR1 and CDR2 (germline): SNHLY, FYNNEI. The CDR3 DNA sequence: TGTGCCAGCAGCCTGGGGAGAAACACTGAAGCTTTCTTT. Translating it yields CASSLGRNTEAFF.

The V call is TRBV11-2, the J call TRBJ2-5, with 8 bases lining up with TRBD1. J lost 6 bases, V lost 7 bases, and 4 bases had no gene match. Germline V gene sequence: CDR1 SGHAT, CDR2 FQNNGV. This CDR3 is 12 amino acids long. This CDR3 is CASNNRGKTQYF. CDR3 bases: TGTGCCAGCAACAACAGGGGGAAGACCCAGTACTTC.

This chain uses TRBV7-2 with TRBJ1-5; no clear D. V was cut by 5 bases and J by 3 bases, with 5 bases left in between. Per the germline V gene, CDR1 is SGHTA and CDR2 is FQGNSA. There are 12 residues in the CDR3. CDR3 bases: TGTGCCAGCAGCCTCTTCAATCAGCCCCAGCATTTT. This codes for CASSLFNQPQHF.

This rearrangement joins TRBV9 to TRBJ2-1, with a tentative D call TRBD2 (6 bases). V shed 4 bases and J shed 4 bases, with 12 bases lying between them. CDR1 and CDR2 from the germline V gene are SGDLS and YYNGEE. The CDR3 spans 14 residues. CDR3 in amino acids: CASSIPGTYNEQFF. The CDR3 nucleotides are TGTGCCAGCAGCATTCCCGGGACTTACAATGAGCAGTTCTTC.

The CDR3 reads CASRLNPGELFF. The CDR3 DNA follows: TGTGCCAGCAGACTAAACCCCGGGGAGCTGTTTTTT. The chain joins TRBV27 to TRBJ2-2; D is uncertain. CDR1 is MNHEY, CDR2 SMNVEV, per germline (reference sequence). V was clipped by 6 bases and J by 6 bases, with 8 bases between them. This CDR3 has 12 residues.